This TCR beta chain was captured by sequencing in a study of cytomegalovirus exposure and HLA in healthy donors. The protocol was immunoSEQ multiplex PCR, while the TCRdb copy is restricted to in-frame clones and leaves out a portion. The sample includes 150,000 to 200,000 clones, around 84% of them seen just once. The CDR3 is 14 residues long. The V end was cut by 3 bases, the J end by 1 base, with 9 bases between. Germline CDR1 is KGHSH and CDR2 is LQKENI. The clonotype originates from a woman aged 25 to 39 in good health and CMV-seropositive. Sequencing was performed on PBMCs. The chain employs TRBV18 and TRBJ2-5, with D unclear. The CDR3 region is CASSPLPSQETQYF. The CDR3 coding sequence is TGTGCCAGCTCACCCCTCCCCAGCCAAGAGACCCAGTACTTC.